A selection of T cell receptor beta chains follows, all from one sample in a study of blood T cell repertoires in COVID-19. The protocol was immunoSEQ multiplex PCR, while the TCRdb copy is restricted to in-frame clones and leaves out a portion. Of 75,000 to 90,000 clones listed, 86% are singletons. Input material: peripheral blood. The receptors come from a man between 45 and 60 years old with active COVID-19. The CDR3 runs from the conserved cysteine through the conserved F or W. Fields, in order: D gene, J gene, clone size, V gene, CDR3 DNA, CDR3 protein. The D gene is left open where the match is weak. A row's size may be missing; if present it is once, few, many or a size class.

NA,TRBJ1-2,NA,TRBV14,TGTGCCAGCAGCCATGCCCGACGCTGGGGAGACTATGGCTACACCTTC,CASSHARRWGDYGYTF
TRBD1,TRBJ1-1,NA,TRBV3-1/TRBV3-2,TGTGCCAGCAGACCTTGGGACAGGGGCGGCACTGAAGCTTTCTTT,CASRPWDRGGTEAFF
TRBD2,TRBJ2-1,NA,TRBV7-8,TGTGCCAGCAGCCCCGAAAGACTAGCGGGAGGGCCGAGGCAGTTCTTC,CASSPERLAGGPRQFF
TRBD2,TRBJ2-1,NA,TRBV7-3,TGTGCCAGCAGCCCCACCGGACTAGCAAGCTCCTACAATGAGCAGTTCTTC,CASSPTGLASSYNEQFF
NA,TRBJ2-1,NA,TRBV4-1,TGCGCCAGCAGCCAGGACAGTGGCTCCAATGAGCAGTTCTTC,CASSQDSGSNEQFF
TRBD1,TRBJ1-3,NA,TRBV6-5,TGTGCCAGCAGGCCGGACAGGGCTGGAAACACCATATATTTT,CASRPDRAGNTIYF
NA,TRBJ2-7,NA,TRBV6-2/TRBV6-3,TGTGCCAGCAGTTACTCGGAGGAGGCCGGAAATGGGAGGTGGCCCTACGAGCAGTACTTC,CASSYSEEAGNGRWPYEQYF
NA,TRBJ2-3,NA,TRBV4-3,TGCGCCAGCAGCCCACTTACCCGGGCGGGGGCCGACACAGATACGCAGTATTTT,CASSPLTRAGADTDTQYF
NA,TRBJ1-1,NA,TRBV19,TGTGCCAGTAGTATCCTCAGGAGGGGTAGGACTGAAGCTTTCTTT,CASSILRRGRTEAFF
NA,TRBJ2-7,NA,TRBV5-1,TGCGCCAGCAGCTTGGACAGGGAATACGAGCAGTACTTC,CASSLDREYEQYF
NA,TRBJ2-1,NA,TRBV28,TGTGCCAGCAGTTTAACGAGGGATGAGCAGTTCTTC,CASSLTRDEQFF
NA,TRBJ1-5,NA,TRBV2,TGTGCCAGCAGTGAGTTCGAGCCCCAGCATTTT,CASSEFEPQHF
TRBD1,TRBJ1-1,NA,TRBV12-3/TRBV12-4,TGTGCCAGCAGGCGACAGGGAGGCACTGATGTTTTCTTT,CASRRQGGTDVFF
NA,TRBJ2-2,NA,TRBV28,TGTGCCAGCAGGAACCTAGCGCCCGGGGAGCTGTTTTTT,CASRNLAPGELFF
TRBD1,TRBJ2-5,NA,TRBV6-5,TGTGCCAGCAACGGACAGGGAGGTAAAGAGACCCAGTACTTC,CASNGQGGKETQYF
NA,TRBJ2-7,NA,TRBV19,TGTGCCAGTAGTGCCGGGACAAACTACGAGCAGTACTTC,CASSAGTNYEQYF
NA,TRBJ1-5,NA,TRBV7-2,TGTGCCAGCAGCTTAGGAGAGGATCGAGTAAATCAGCCCCAGCATTTT,CASSLGEDRVNQPQHF
TRBD1,TRBJ1-1,NA,TRBV5-1,TGCGCCAGCAGCCAGGGGGGACCTGAAGCTTTCTTT,CASSQGGPEAFF
NA,TRBJ1-2,few,TRBV10-2,TGCGCCAGCAGAACGGACAGCTATGGCTACACCTTC,CASRTDSYGYTF
TRBD1,TRBJ2-1,NA,TRBV2,TGTGCCAGCAGCTTTCCCGGGACAGGCTCCTACAATGAGCAGTTCTTC,CASSFPGTGSYNEQFF
TRBD2,TRBJ2-2,NA,TRBV6-5,TGTGCCAGCAAAGAGCGGGAGGGAACCGGGGAGCTGTTTTTT,CASKEREGTGELFF
TRBD1,TRBJ2-5,NA,TRBV9,TGTGCCAGCAGCGCCGGGGACAGGGTAGCGACCCAGTACTTC,CASSAGDRVATQYF
TRBD2,TRBJ2-1,NA,TRBV3-1/TRBV3-2,TGTGCCAGCAGCCAATCCGCGGGACTAGCGGGAAACAATGAGCAGTTCTTC,CASSQSAGLAGNNEQFF
NA,TRBJ1-5,NA,TRBV19,TGTGCCAGTAGTATAGGGACAGCCCAGCCCCAGCATTTT,CASSIGTAQPQHF
NA,TRBJ1-1,NA,TRBV5-4,TGTGCCAGCAGCTTGGGGAACCAGGGAGGGGGCACTGAAGCTTTCTTT,CASSLGNQGGGTEAFF